A single sample is the source of the 7 T cell receptor beta chains below, sequenced in a study of cytomegalovirus exposure and HLA in healthy donors. The PCR contained 60 Vbeta and 13 Jbeta primers. Sequenced by immunoSEQ multiplex PCR; TCRdb stores in-frame clones only, minus some. The data show 100,000 to 150,000 clones, around 78% seen once. The sample consisted of PBMCs. These receptors all stem from a middle-aged woman in good health and CMV-seronegative.

The chain joins TRBV28 to TRBJ1-6; D is possibly TRBD1 (6 bases). The CDR3 is made up of 16 amino acids. Germline V gene sequence: CDR1 MDHEN, CDR2 SYDVKM. Trimming pared 4 bases from V and 14 bases from J, leaving 24 bases between. CDR3 amino acids: CASSSDRTPTKSALHF. For the CDR3, the DNA is TGTGCCAGCAGTTCTGACAGGACCCCTACGAAATCCGCCCTCCACTTT.

This chain connects TRBV10-1 to TRBJ2-1; weak D call: TRBD2 (6 bases). This CDR3 has 14 residues. CDR1 and CDR2 (germline): WNHNN, SYGVQD (reference sequence). V lost 5 bases and J 9 bases, leaving 17 bases between the germline ends. The CDR3 DNA sequence: TGCGCCAGCAGTCTCGCAGGAGGGTTCGGTGAGCAGTTCTTC. Amino acids: CASSLAGGFGEQFF.

As DNA, the CDR3 is TGCGCCAGCAGTGACCTCAACAGGGGGTGGAACACCGGGGAGCTGTTTTTT. Translated, it gives CASSDLNRGWNTGELFF. V is TRBV10-2 and J is TRBJ2-2; 8 bases align to TRBD1. This CDR3 comprises 17 residues. Germline lookup yields CDR1 WSHSY and CDR2 SAAADI. The V and J ends lost 3 bases and 1 base, in that order; junction bases with no gene match: 7.

The chain carries TRBV9 and TRBJ2-2, with a weak D call TRBD2 (6 bases). There are 16 residues in the CDR3. The germline CDR1 and CDR2 sequences are SGDLS and YYNGEE. With 4 bases removed from V and 3 bases from J, the gap between germline ends came to 16 bases. Written as DNA, the CDR3 is TGTGCCAGCAGCCCTCTTTACCCGGGGGACACCGGGGAGCTGTTTTTT. Translating gives CASSPLYPGDTGELFF.

J is TRBJ2-2 and V is TRBV19; 12 bases are shared with TRBD2. The V segment lost 4 bases and the J segment 6 bases; nucleotides outside the gene matches: 9. Germline assignment: CDR1 LNHDA and CDR2 SQIVND (reference sequence). The CDR3 is 17 amino acids. The CDR3 spells CASSTPPLAGGPGELFF. DNA for the CDR3: TGTGCCAGTAGTACCCCACCGCTAGCGGGAGGGCCCGGGGAGCTGTTTTTT.

V is TRBV19 and J is TRBJ1-1; TRBD1 matches at 7 bases. V gave up 7 bases and J gave up 4 bases; unmatched junction bases: 9. CDR3 length equals 14 residues. Germline V gene lookup returns CDR1 LNHDA and CDR2 SQIVND (reference sequence). The CDR3 here is CASTKTPGGTEAFF. CDR3 DNA: TGTGCCAGTACCAAGACCCCAGGGGGCACTGAAGCTTTCTTT. The full variable domain, in which reference TRBV19 and TRBJ1-1 provide the parts outside the CDR3, is DGGITQSPKYLFRKEGQNVTLSCEQNLNHDAMYWYRQDPGQGLRLIYYSQIVNDFQKGDIAEGYSVSREKKESFPLTVTSAQKNPTAFYLCASTKTPGGTEAFFGQGTRLTVV.

V gene TRBV6-1 combines with J gene TRBJ2-3, with D possibly being TRBD2 (6 bases). Germline CDR1 MNHNS, CDR2 SASEGT. The CDR3 contains 13 residues. V was pared by 5 bases and J by 7 bases, with 13 bases between. This chain's CDR3 is CASSFTAGHTQYF. CDR3 bases: TGTGCCAGCAGTTTTACAGCGGGCCATACGCAGTATTTT.